This T cell receptor (beta chain) is from a study of blood T cell repertoires in COVID-19 (TCRdb year 2020). Notes on the research overall: The collaborator samples originated in the United States, Italy and Spain and spanned the acute and convalescent phases of COVID-19. The material from the prospective study consisted of cDNA or gDNA derived from T cells, B-cell-depleted T cells, or PBMCs. Subjects who had been exposed to COVID-19, were actively infected with it, or had recovered from it provided the deeply sampled blood TCRbeta repertoires that made up the dataset. A freely available public database, intended as a resource for researchers studying the immune response to SARS-CoV-2, is where the repertoires were released. Samples were obtained from the ongoing ImmuneRACE study (first 160 participants) and from about 1,300 subjects provided by 6 global collaborators. Nearly every sample came with metadata listing a de-identified subject ID, COVID-19 status, age in years and sex. Where available, HLA class I and class II types were obtained from metadata supplied by the sample provider rather than from assay-based typing. The research as a whole found: The quantity of clinical and demographic metadata differed by source and by participant and was supplied without curation.

TCRbeta CDR3 regions were amplified from genomic DNA by means of the immunoSEQ Assay, a bias-controlled multiplex PCR. As for the authors' bioinformatics: Within the assay, amplification of reference gene primers was used to estimate how many nucleated cells each sample contained. To quantify the absolute abundance of each unique TCRbeta CDR3 rearrangement, sequence reads were collapsed and filtered. For each sample, productive Simpson clonality was calculated as the square root of Simpson's diversity index across productive rearrangements. The table comes from immuneACCESS by way of TCRdb, which keeps in-frame sequences with V and J called. Part of the clones is missing from these tables; in studies checked, under half for an unresolved V gene and the rest for unknown reasons. V, J and clone size were drawn from that table, and D and trimming were deduced from the DNA. This sample comprises about 230,000 clones, just over 85% of them detected only once. Of the sample, around a tenth falls within the top ten clones.

One collaborating source in Seattle enrolled patients while the patients were actively infected and followed the patients over time throughout the course of disease. Each collaborating institution followed its own protocols to collect whole blood in K2EDTA tubes. For TCRbeta analysis, collaborators shipped samples as frozen whole blood, isolated PBMCs, or DNA extracted from either of those sample types. This clone was picked up one time. Its cognate antigen has yet to be identified. No much larger clone is present one base from it, and per-base qualities are unavailable. The CDR3 holds 13 amino acids from the cysteine to the phenylalanine. Just the 39-base CDR3 DNA is kept, in frame starting at base 1. CDR1 and CDR2 were assigned from the germline V gene as MNHEY and SVGAGI. The trim is 7 bases for V and 7 bases for J, with a gap of 14 bases between the germline ends.

The source material was peripheral blood. The TCR comes from a man in his fifties or sixties with COVID-19, enrolled during active disease. The chain uses TRBV6-5 and TRBJ2-1; TRBD2 is a weak D gene call, 5 bases matching. The CDR3 reads CASTNIWENEQFF. The sequenced DNA: TGTGCCAGCACCAACATTTGGGAGAATGAGCAGTTCTTC.